Each of the 26 T cell receptor beta chains below was sequenced from the same sample in a study of blood T cells in healthy people across ages. A second PCR of about 6 to 12 cycles used a sample-barcoded 5' primer and a J-beta primer mix. TCRdb called the 5' RACE reads again in MiXCR, with one record for every CDR3 protein. The sample holds 780,000 or so distinct CDR3 sequences, about 25% seen once. The same specimen was also included in a second study, on T cells of mothers and their children.

Sequencing was performed on blood. The receptors shown here come from a boy aged 5 to 17 in good health.

This chain connects TRBV20-1 to TRBJ2-1; unclear D gene. Germline V CDR1 and CDR2: DFQATT, SNEGSKA (reference sequence). The CDR3 contains 14 residues. The V gene lost 6 bases and the J gene lost 6 bases, with 18 bases spanning the gap. The CDR3 DNA follows: TGCAGTGCCAGTAGCCTCCTCTTAGGCAATGAGCAGTTCTTC. As protein: CSASSLLLGNEQFF.

This clonotype was seen a single time. This chain joins TRBV7-9 and TRBJ2-7; 8 bases map to TRBD1. CDR3 length equals 15 residues. With 4 bases clipped from V and 2 bases from J, the junction kept 7 bases outside the gene matches. Germline V lookup: CDR1 SEHNR, CDR2 FQNEAQ (reference sequence). CDR3 nucleotides: TGTGCCAGCAGCTCATCGACAGGGGCCGCCTACGAGCAGTACTTC. Its translation: CASSSSTGAAYEQYF.

In this sample, this clonotype turned up a few times. The V gene is TRBV13, the J gene TRBJ1-2; tentative D call: TRBD1 (5 bases). The CDR3 length is 14 residues. Trimming shortened V by 2 bases and J by 4 bases, and 11 bases separated the two germline ends. Looked up from germline, CDR1 is PRHDT and CDR2 is FYEKMQ (reference sequence). CDR3 amino acids: CASSLSYGTYGYTF. The CDR3 nucleotides are TGTGCCAGCAGCTTATCTTACGGGACCTATGGCTACACCTTC. Using reference TRBV13 and TRBJ1-2 for the parts outside the CDR3, the full variable domain is AAGVIQSPRHLIKEKRETATLKCYPIPRHDTVYWYQQGPGQDPQFLISFYEKMQSDKGSIPDRFSAQQFSDYHSELNMSSLELGDSALYFCASSLSYGTYGYTFGSGTRLTVV.

The gene calls are TRBV21-1 and TRBJ1-2. TRBV21-1 is annotated as a pseudogene. The CDR3 loop spans 16 amino acids. The CDR3 region has the DNA TGTGCCAGCAGCAAAGGAACCTGGGGAGGAGACTATGGCCACACCTTC. It codes for CASSKGTWGGDYGHTF.

This chain connects TRBV28 to TRBJ2-3, with D unclear. CDR1 and CDR2 (germline): MDHEN, SYDVKM. V lost 3 bases and J 7 bases, leaving 14 bases between the germline ends. The CDR3 has 14 residues. The DNA for the CDR3 is TGTGCCAGCAGTTTGGCCCCCATAGGGAATACGCAGTATTTT. Its translation is CASSLAPIGNTQYF.

The chain combines TRBV14 with TRBJ1-1; D perhaps matches TRBD1 (5 bases). Germline values: CDR1 SGHDN, CDR2 FVKESK. The CDR3 is 16 amino acids. V was cut by 1 base and J by 4 bases, with 16 bases left in between. The CDR3 is CASSQGPGQGSTEAFF. CDR3 sequence (DNA): TGTGCCAGCAGCCAAGGCCCCGGGCAGGGTTCCACTGAAGCTTTCTTT.

J is TRBJ1-2 and V is TRBV5-1, with 10 bases aligning to TRBD1. The germline gives CDR1 SGHRS, CDR2 YFSETQ. This CDR3 has 15 residues. The ends lost 6 bases at V and 3 bases at J; junction bases unmatched: 8. This CDR3 is CASTWDRGSDYGYTF. The CDR3 DNA is TGCGCCAGCACCTGGGACAGGGGATCTGACTATGGCTACACCTTC.

This chain uses TRBV28 with TRBJ2-5; 8 positions match TRBD1. Germline-derived CDR1 and CDR2 are MDHEN and SYDVKM. The J segment lost 5 bases and the V segment lost 6 bases, leaving 14 bases of the junction unmatched. The CDR3 runs to 16 residues. CDR3 DNA: TGTGCCAGCAGACCACTGGGGCAGGGGGCAAGCGAGACCCAGTACTTC. Its protein is CASRPLGQGASETQYF.

This clonotype was seen only a few times. The chain employs TRBV5-6 and TRBJ1-3; no clear D. This CDR3 spans 15 amino acids. Trimming took 6 bases from V and 4 from J, leaving 17 bases between them. In germline, CDR1 is SGHDT, CDR2 YYEEEE. The CDR3 sequence: CASIGIVSPGNTIYF. In DNA form, the CDR3 reads TGTGCCAGCATCGGTATTGTTTCGCCGGGAAACACCATATATTTT.

J is TRBJ1-4 and V is TRBV15; D gene uncertain. The CDR3 has 13 amino acids. Germline V lookup: CDR1 LNHNV, CDR2 YYDKDF (reference sequence). The V and J ends lost 5 bases and 4 bases respectively, with 8 bases between them. For the CDR3, the DNA is TGTGCCACCAGCCCCCAGATTAATGAAAAACTGTTTTTT. Its translation is CATSPQINEKLFF. Together with reference TRBV15 and TRBJ1-4, the CDR3 gives the full variable domain: DAMVIQNPRYQVTQFGKPVTLSCSQTLNHNVMYWYQQKSSQAPKLLFHYYDKDFNNEADTPDNFQSRRPNTSFCFLDIRSPGLGDTAMYLCATSPQINEKLFFGSGTQLSVL.

There are a few counts of this clonotype. The rearrangement uses TRBV7-2 and TRBJ2-2; the D gene is possibly TRBD1 (5 bases). The germline V gene has CDR1 SGHTA and CDR2 FQGNSA. The CDR3 length is 13 residues. Trimming stripped 6 bases from V and 6 bases from J, with 11 bases between. The CDR3 loop reads CASRGVVPGELFF. Here the CDR3 DNA reads TGTGCCAGCAGAGGGGTTGTTCCCGGGGAGCTGTTTTTT.

The V gene is TRBV14, the J gene TRBJ1-4, with D hard to call. Germline values: CDR1 SGHDN, CDR2 FVKESK. V lost 6 bases and J lost 8, with 10 bases in between. CDR3 size: 12 residues. CDR3 residues: CASSRPREKLFF. The CDR3 DNA reads TGTGCCAGCAGTCGTCCGAGGGAAAAACTGTTTTTT.

V gene TRBV15 combines with J gene TRBJ2-7, with 10 bases lining up with TRBD2. V lost 0 bases and J lost 4; bases outside the gene matches: 6. The V gene's germline CDR1 is LNHNV and CDR2 YYDKDF (reference sequence). The CDR3 covers 16 residues. CDR3 in amino acids: CATSRDRPSGSYEQYF. The CDR3 DNA follows: TGTGCCACCAGCAGAGATCGGCCTAGCGGGAGTTACGAGCAGTACTTC.

V gene TRBV12-3 or TRBV12-4 combines with J gene TRBJ2-5; D call uncertain. The V end was cut by 3 bases, the J end by 13 bases, with 12 bases between. The CDR3 runs 11 residues. CDR3 sequence (DNA): TGTGCCAGCAGTTTGGGGTGGCTACGGTACTTC. It encodes CASSLGWLRYF.

The V call is TRBV12-3 or TRBV12-4, the J call TRBJ2-2; D gene unclear. Trimming stripped 1 base from V and 6 bases from J, with 15 bases between. The CDR3 has 16 residues. Here the CDR3 reads CASSLGRLVEPGELFF. DNA of the CDR3: TGTGCCAGCAGTTTAGGGCGCTTGGTGGAGCCCGGGGAGCTGTTTTTT.

This chain links TRBV6-5 with TRBJ1-4; possible D gene TRBD1, 6 bases. V was trimmed by 0 bases and J by 0 bases, leaving 14 bases between them. The germline CDR1 and CDR2 sequences are MNHEY and SVGAGI. The CDR3 is 18 amino acids. CDR3 protein: CASSYSRTALATNEKLFF. The CDR3 nucleotides are TGTGCCAGCAGTTACTCCCGGACAGCTCTCGCAACTAATGAAAAACTGTTTTTT.

This sequence joins TRBV18 and TRBJ2-2; the D gene is possibly TRBD1 (6 bases). Trimming took 2 bases from V and 4 from J, leaving 14 bases between them. Germline V CDR1 and CDR2: KGHSH, LQKENI. CDR3 length equals 16 residues. CDR3 loop: CASSPSPGALTGELFF. The CDR3 DNA reads as TGTGCCAGCTCACCATCCCCAGGGGCCCTCACCGGGGAGCTGTTTTTT.

This clonotype was found a few times. The CDR3 is CASSNHDAANEKLFF. In DNA form, the CDR3 reads TGTGCCAGCAGTAACCATGATGCAGCTAATGAAAAACTGTTTTTT. V is TRBV28 and J is TRBJ1-4; D gene unclear. CDR1 is MDHEN, CDR2 SYDVKM, per germline. Trimming removed 5 bases from V and 3 bases from J, with 13 bases in between. CDR3 length: 15 amino acids.

This clonotype was picked up a small number of times. This chain links TRBV11-2 with TRBJ2-7, with D possibly being TRBD1 (5 bases). V lost 1 base and J lost 0, with 16 bases in between. This CDR3 comprises 17 residues. Germline V gives CDR1 SGHAT, CDR2 FQNNGV. The CDR3 nucleotides are TGTGCCAGCAGCTTAGGAAGCAGGGTAGAGCCCTCCTACGAGCAGTACTTC. Protein: CASSLGSRVEPSYEQYF.

This chain uses TRBV6-2 or TRBV6-3 with TRBJ1-2, with D uncertain. This CDR3 has 12 residues. In germline, CDR1 is MNHEY, CDR2 SVGEGT. Trimming took 6 bases from V and 6 from J, leaving 11 bases between them. CDR3 DNA: TGTGCCAGCAGGCGGGTTATGAATGGCTACACCTTC. Its translation is CASRRVMNGYTF.

This clonotype was observed a handful of times. In nucleotides, the CDR3 is TGTGCCAGCAGCGACAGGGAGGAGATAACAGAGAGCTCCTACAATGAGCAGTTCTTC. Translation: CASSDREEITESSYNEQFF. The V gene is TRBV2, the J gene TRBJ2-1; possible D gene TRBD1, 7 bases. Germline CDR1 SNHLY, CDR2 FYNNEI. This CDR3 is built from 19 residues. V was trimmed by 6 bases and J by 0 bases, leaving 24 bases between them.

As for this clonotype: One end of the junction varies from germline; a read error may be responsible. The V call is TRBV28, the J call TRBJ2-5, with 9 bases lining up with TRBD2. Per the germline V gene, CDR1 is MDHEN and CDR2 is SYDVKM. This CDR3 has 16 amino acids. CDR3 bases: TGCGCCAGCAGTTTATGGGCCAGCGGGGGGCAGGAGACCCAGTACTTC. Translation gives CASSLWASGGQETQYF.

The chain employs TRBV7-2 and TRBJ1-3; D is perhaps TRBD1 (5 bases). Germline V gene sequence: CDR1 SGHTA, CDR2 FQGNSA. This CDR3 region has 15 residues. Trimming left V 5 bases short and J 0 bases short, with 11 bases between. Here the CDR3 reads CASSPPGISGNTIYF. The CDR3 DNA reads TGTGCCAGCAGCCCCCCAGGGATCTCTGGAAACACCATATATTTT.

J is TRBJ1-5 and V is TRBV28; TRBD1 might be the D (6 bases). CDR1 is MDHEN and CDR2 is SYDVKM in the germline V gene. Trimming took off 7 bases at V and 5 bases at J, with 18 bases between the two ends. The CDR3 is 15 amino acids. The CDR3 DNA reads as TGTGCCAGCACCGACCACGGGGGGCTCTATCAGCCCCAGCATTTT. It codes for CASTDHGGLYQPQHF.

In DNA, the CDR3 is TGCAGTCGCGGCGACCCCGGGGGGGCCGCCTCCTACGAGCAGTACTTC. Amino acids: CSRGDPGGAASYEQYF. The chain employs TRBV20-1 and TRBJ2-7; 8 nucleotides agree with TRBD2. V dropped 8 bases and J dropped 0; count of bases not matched to a gene: 15. Germline-derived CDR1 and CDR2 are DFQATT and SNEGSKA (reference sequence). This CDR3 has 16 amino acids.

This chain links TRBV7-9 with TRBJ2-7; 9 bases agree with TRBD2. J lost 1 base, V lost 4 bases, and 8 bases had no gene match. The CDR3 contains 16 residues. The V gene's germline CDR1 is SEHNR and CDR2 FQNEAQ (reference sequence). CDR3 sequence reads: CASSSNSGSTSYEQYF. The CDR3 nucleotides read TGTGCCAGCAGCTCAAATAGCGGGAGTACGTCCTACGAGCAGTACTTC.